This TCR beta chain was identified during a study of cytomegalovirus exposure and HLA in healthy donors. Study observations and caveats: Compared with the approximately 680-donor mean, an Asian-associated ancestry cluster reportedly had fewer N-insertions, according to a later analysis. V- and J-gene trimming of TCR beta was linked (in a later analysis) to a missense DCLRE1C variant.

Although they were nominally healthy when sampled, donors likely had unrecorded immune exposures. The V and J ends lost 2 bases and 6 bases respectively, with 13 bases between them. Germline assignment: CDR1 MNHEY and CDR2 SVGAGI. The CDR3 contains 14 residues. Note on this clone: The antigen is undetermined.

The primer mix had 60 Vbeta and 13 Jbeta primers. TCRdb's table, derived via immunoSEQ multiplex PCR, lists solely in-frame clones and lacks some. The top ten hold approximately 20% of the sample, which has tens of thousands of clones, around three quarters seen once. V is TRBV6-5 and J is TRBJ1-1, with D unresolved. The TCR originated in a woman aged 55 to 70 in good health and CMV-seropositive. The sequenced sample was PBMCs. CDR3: CASSYSPRGSEAFF. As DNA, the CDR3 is TGTGCCAGCAGTTACAGCCCCCGGGGATCTGAAGCTTTCTTT.